This T cell receptor (beta chain) derives from a study of long-term antiretroviral therapy in people with HIV (dated by TCRdb to about 2022). Background for the entire study: Collection of the earliest samples took place about a decade ahead of the 2015 WHO recommendation for immediate ART, at a time when ART was typically delayed until CD4 counts fell. About 40% of the roughly 30 participants with HIV were female. A retrospective serial study tested whether changes in peripheral blood TRB repertoire composition and diversity were associated with ART initiation and durable HIV suppression. A total of 192 cryopreserved PBMC samples were contributed to the cohort by 30 adults with confirmed HIV infection, with samples collected serially over a mean of approximately six years (range 1-12). Test extractions of a monoclonal T-cell line alongside some 35 polyclonal samples showed no cross-contamination during QIAcube processing. Study-wide findings and limitations: Starting ART was linked to a significant rise in TRB diversity, yet even with long-term ART the diversity remained significantly lower than in transplant donor controls. Owing to limited PBMC availability, only the TCR beta chain was sequenced, without alpha chain pairing. Expanded TRB clones identified before ART initiation dominated the repertoire across all time points, though the dominance fluctuated and decreased in many PLHIV after ART. Samples dated from the mid-2000s to the late 2010s, and the ART regimens used may be less effective than current ones. Unsorted PBMC were profiled instead of sorted CD4+ and CD8+ T cells because pre-ART samples had limited cell numbers. HIV repertoires had narrower CDR3 length ranges than controls, and the network structure suggested an antigen-experienced repertoire that shifted only slightly toward naive after ART. No data were available on ART adherence, viral resistance or therapy changes, limiting inferences about post-ART repertoire changes.

Points on this clone: This clone's antigen is unknown. No much larger clonotype is one base removed from it; base qualities were not supplied.

V lost 3 bases and J lost 3 bases; the stretch between them is 7 bases long. The germline V gene (reference sequence) specifies SGHNT as CDR1 and YYREEE as CDR2. The CDR3 holds 14 amino acids from the cysteine to the phenylalanine. CDR3 DNA only is kept here, 42 bases in frame from base 1. Participants were included only if at least one PBMC sample before ART initiation and at least two post-ART samples were available. Every participant with HIV received treatment in the United States of America. Cryopreserved samples of 1-10 million PBMC were thawed and washed before DNA extraction. At the time of the earliest PBMC sample for each participant with HIV, ages ranged from about 23 to 60 years. PBMC samples from each participant spanned 1-4 timepoints before ART initiation and 2-8 timepoints after ART initiation, with a median of 7 samples. For every participant, serial HIV viral load, CD4+ T-cell count, ART history and demographic data were obtained. Genomic DNA was extracted from unsorted PBMC with a Qiagen kit on a QIAcube, processed in batches of 12 samples.

The immunoSEQ hsTCRB v3.0 assay was used at survey level resolution for TRB variable region sequencing. TRB sequencing targeted a depth of roughly 35,000-55,000 T-cell genomes per sample. An Illumina MiSeq with a v3 150-cycle kit was used to sequence the pooled TRB libraries. The paper's data handling went like this. Analysis of repertoires was carried out in R inside a reproducible Nextflow workflow spanning QC, data transformation and analysis. LymphoSeq2, an R package for exploring AIRR-Seq data, was used to implement the custom analyses. After excluding a few samples that yielded fewer than 5000 total TRB sequences, 150 to 200 HIV repertoires remained for analysis. Among the roughly 200 retained HIV repertoires, 55 to 65 were collected before ART initiation and under 150 after ART initiation. Repertoires were downsampled to 5000 TRB nucleotide sequences, and summary statistics were averaged over 100 downsampling iterations. The analysis kept only TRB sequences whose CDR3 regions were at least seven amino acids long. Diversity was assessed using a clonality score derived from Shannon entropy and using the Gini coefficient. In repertoire networks, the top 5000 CDR3 amino acid sequences were linked whenever an edit distance of one separated two sequences. For TRB CDR3 amino acid sequences, antigen specificity groups and MHC restriction were predicted with GLIPH2. To flag known CMV, EBV, HIV or tissue antigen associations, CDR3 amino acid sequences were matched against VDJdb and McPAS-TCR. Pre-ART, post-ART and control groups were compared with Wilcoxon signed-rank tests and Holm-Bonferroni correction. In TCRdb, the immuneACCESS table is reduced to in-frame sequences with V and J assigned. These tables do not hold every clone; where another copy was compared, an unresolved V gene accounts for under half, and the others remain unexplained. V and J calls and clone size come straight from that table; D and trimming were deduced from the DNA. The sample data list about 25,000 clones, and roughly 87% of these were observed just once. Clones ranked in the top ten supply approximately 9.3% of the sample.

This TCR derives from a man between 45 and 60 years old with HIV. Sequences were derived from unsorted PBMCs, sampled 1.8 years before starting antiretroviral therapy. The chain was built from TRBV5-4 and TRBJ2-6, with the D gene call left open. The DNA sequence reads TGTGCCAGCAGCTCTGAAGGTGGGGCCAACGTCCTGACTTTC. This is translated as CASSSEGGANVLTF. With the portions outside the CDR3 filled from the reference TRBV5-4 and TRBJ2-6 genes, the complete variable region becomes ETGVTQSPTHLIKTRGQQVTLRCSSQSGHNTVSWYQQALGQGPQFIFQYYREEENGRGNFPPRFSGLQFPNYSSELNVNALELDDSALYLCASSSEGGANVLTFGAGSRLTVL.